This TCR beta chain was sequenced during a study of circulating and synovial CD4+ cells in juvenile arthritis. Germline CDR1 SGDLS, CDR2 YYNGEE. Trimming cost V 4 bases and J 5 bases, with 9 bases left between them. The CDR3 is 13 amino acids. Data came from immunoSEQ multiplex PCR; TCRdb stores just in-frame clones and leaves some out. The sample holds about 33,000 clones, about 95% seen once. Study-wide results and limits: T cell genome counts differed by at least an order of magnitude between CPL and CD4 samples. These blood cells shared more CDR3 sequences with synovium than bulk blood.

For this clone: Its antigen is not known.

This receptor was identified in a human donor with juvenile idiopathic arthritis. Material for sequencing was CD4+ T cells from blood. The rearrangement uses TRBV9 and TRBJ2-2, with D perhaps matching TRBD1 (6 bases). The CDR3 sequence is CASSWTETGELFF. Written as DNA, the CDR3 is TGTGCCAGCAGCTGGACAGAAACCGGGGAGCTGTTTTTT. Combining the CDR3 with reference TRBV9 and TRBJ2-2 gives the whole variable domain DSGVTQTPKHLITATGQRVTLRCSPRSGDLSVYWYQQSLDQGLQFLIQYYNGEERAKGNILERFSAQQFPDLHSELNLSSLELGDSALYFCASSWTETGELFFGEGSRLTVL.